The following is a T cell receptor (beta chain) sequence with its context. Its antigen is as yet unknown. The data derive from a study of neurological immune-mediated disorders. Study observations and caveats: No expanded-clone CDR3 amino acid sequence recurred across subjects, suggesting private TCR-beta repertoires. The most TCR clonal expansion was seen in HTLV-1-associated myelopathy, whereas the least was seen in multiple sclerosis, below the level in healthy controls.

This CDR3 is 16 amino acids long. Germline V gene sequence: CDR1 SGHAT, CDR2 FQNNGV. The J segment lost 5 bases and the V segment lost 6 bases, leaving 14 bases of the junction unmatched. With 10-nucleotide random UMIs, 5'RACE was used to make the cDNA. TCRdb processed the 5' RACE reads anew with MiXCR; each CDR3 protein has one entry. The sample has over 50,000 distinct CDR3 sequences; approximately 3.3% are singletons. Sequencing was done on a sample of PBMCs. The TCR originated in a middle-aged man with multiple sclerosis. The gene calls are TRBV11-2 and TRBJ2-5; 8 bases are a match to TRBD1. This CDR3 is CASSLTPGGFGETQYF. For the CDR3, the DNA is TGTGCCAGCAGTCTAACTCCAGGGGGCTTCGGGGAGACCCAGTACTTC.